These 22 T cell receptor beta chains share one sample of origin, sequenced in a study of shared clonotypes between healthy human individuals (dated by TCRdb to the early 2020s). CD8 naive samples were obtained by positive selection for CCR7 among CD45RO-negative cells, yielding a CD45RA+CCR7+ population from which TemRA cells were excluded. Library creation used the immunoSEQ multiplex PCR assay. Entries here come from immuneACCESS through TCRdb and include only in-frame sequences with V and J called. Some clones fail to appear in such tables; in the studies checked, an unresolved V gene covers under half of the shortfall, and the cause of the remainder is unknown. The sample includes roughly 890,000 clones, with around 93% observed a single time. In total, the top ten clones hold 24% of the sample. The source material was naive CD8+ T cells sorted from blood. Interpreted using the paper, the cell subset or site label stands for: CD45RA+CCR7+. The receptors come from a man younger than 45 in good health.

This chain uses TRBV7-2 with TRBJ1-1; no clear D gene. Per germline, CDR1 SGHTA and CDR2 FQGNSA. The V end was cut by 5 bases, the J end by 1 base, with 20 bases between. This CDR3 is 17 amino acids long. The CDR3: CASSPVRIGPRNTEAFF. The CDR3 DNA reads TGTGCCAGCAGCCCAGTTAGGATTGGTCCGAGGAACACTGAAGCTTTCTTT.

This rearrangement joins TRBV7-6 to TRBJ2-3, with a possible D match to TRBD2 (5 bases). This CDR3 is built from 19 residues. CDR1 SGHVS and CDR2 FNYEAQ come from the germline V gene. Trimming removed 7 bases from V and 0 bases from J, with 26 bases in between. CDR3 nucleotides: TGTGCCAGCACCCTCCGTAGTCTAATTGGAGGATCTAGCACAGATACGCAGTATTTT. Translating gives CASTLRSLIGGSSTDTQYF.

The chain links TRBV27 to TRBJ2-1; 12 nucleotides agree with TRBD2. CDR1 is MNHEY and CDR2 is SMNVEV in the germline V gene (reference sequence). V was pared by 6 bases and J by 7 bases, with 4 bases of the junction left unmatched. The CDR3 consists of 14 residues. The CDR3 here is CASRTSGRINEQFF. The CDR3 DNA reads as TGTGCCAGCAGGACTAGCGGGAGAATAAATGAGCAGTTCTTC.

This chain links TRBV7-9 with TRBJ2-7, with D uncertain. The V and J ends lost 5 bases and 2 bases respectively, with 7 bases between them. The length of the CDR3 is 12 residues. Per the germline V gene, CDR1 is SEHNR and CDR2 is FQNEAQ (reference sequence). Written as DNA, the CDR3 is TGTGCCAGCAGCCCCCCGACCTACGAGCAGTACTTC. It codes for CASSPPTYEQYF. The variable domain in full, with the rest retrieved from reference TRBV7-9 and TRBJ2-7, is DTGVSQNPRHKITKRGQNVTFRCDPISEHNRLYWYRQTLGQGPEFLTYFQNEAQLEKSRLLSDRFSAERPKGSFSTLEIQRTEQGDSAMYLCASSPPTYEQYFGPGTRLTVT.

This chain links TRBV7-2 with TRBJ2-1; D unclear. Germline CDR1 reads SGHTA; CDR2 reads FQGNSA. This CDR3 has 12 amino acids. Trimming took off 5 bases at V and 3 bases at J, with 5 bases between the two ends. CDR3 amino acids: CASSLIYNEQFF. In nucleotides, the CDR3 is TGTGCCAGCAGCCTAATCTACAATGAGCAGTTCTTC.

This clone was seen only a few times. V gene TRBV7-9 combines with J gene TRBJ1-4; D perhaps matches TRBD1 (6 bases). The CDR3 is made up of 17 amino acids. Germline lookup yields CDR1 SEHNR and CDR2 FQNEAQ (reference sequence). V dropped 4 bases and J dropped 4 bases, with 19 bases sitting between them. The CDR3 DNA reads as TGTGCCAGCAGCTCCCTTTCCACGGGGGCAGGTAATGAAAAACTGTTTTTT. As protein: CASSSLSTGAGNEKLFF. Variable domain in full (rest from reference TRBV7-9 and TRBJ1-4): DTGVSQNPRHKITKRGQNVTFRCDPISEHNRLYWYRQTLGQGPEFLTYFQNEAQLEKSRLLSDRFSAERPKGSFSTLEIQRTEQGDSAMYLCASSSLSTGAGNEKLFFGSGTQLSVL.

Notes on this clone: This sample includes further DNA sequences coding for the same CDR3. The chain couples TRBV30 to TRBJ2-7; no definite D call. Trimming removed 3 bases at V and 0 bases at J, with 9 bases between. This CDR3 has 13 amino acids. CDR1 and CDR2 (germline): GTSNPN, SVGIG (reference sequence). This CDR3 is CAWSVGSSYEQYF. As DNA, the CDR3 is TGTGCCTGGAGCGTCGGCAGCTCCTACGAGCAGTACTTC.

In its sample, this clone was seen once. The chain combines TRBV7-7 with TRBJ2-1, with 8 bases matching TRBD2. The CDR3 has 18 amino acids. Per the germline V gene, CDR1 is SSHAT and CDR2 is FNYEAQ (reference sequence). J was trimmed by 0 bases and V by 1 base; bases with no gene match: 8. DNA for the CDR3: TGTGCCAGCAGCTTAGGTAGCGGGACCACAAGCTCCTACAATGAGCAGTTCTTC. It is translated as CASSLGSGTTSSYNEQFF.

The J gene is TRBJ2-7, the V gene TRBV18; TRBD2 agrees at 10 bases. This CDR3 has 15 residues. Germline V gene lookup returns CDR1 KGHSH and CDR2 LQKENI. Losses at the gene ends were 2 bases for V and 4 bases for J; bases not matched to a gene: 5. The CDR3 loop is CASSPEREGVYEQYF. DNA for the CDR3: TGTGCCAGCTCACCAGAGCGGGAGGGGGTGTACGAGCAGTACTTC.

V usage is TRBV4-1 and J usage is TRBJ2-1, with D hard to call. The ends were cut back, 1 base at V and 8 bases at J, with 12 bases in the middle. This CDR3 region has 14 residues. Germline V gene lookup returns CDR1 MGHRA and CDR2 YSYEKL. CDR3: CASSQGGFGDEQFF. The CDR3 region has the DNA TGCGCCAGCAGCCAAGGGGGATTTGGGGATGAGCAGTTCTTC.

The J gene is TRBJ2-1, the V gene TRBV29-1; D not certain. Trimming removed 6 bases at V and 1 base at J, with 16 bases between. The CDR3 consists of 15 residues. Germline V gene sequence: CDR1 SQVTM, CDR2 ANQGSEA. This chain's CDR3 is CSVLLLSVSYNEQFF. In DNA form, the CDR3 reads TGCAGCGTCCTTCTGCTGTCGGTTTCCTACAATGAGCAGTTCTTC.

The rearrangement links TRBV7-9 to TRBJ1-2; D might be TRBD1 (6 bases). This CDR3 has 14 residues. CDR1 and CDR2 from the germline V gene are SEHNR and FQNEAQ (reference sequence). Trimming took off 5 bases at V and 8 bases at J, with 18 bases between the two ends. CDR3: CASSPSRGAMGYTF. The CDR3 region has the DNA TGTGCCAGCAGCCCGAGTAGGGGGGCCATGGGCTACACCTTC.

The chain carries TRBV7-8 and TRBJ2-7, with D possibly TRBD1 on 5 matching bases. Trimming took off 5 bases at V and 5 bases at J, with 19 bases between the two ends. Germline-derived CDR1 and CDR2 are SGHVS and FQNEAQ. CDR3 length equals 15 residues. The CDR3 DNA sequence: TGTGCCAGCAGCACCCGTACGTCGTGGGGCGACGAGCAGTACTTC. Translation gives CASSTRTSWGDEQYF.

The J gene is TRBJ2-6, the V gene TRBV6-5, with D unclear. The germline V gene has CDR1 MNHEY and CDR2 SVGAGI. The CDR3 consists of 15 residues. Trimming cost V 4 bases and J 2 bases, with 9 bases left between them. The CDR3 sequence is CASSSLTTGANVLTF. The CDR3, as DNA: TGTGCCAGCAGTTCATTGACAACTGGGGCCAACGTCCTGACTTTC.

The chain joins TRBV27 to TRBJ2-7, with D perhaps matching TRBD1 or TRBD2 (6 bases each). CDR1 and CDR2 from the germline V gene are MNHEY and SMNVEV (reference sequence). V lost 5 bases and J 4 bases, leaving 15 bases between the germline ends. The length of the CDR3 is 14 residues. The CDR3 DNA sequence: TGTGCCAGCAGTCCGGTCGGAGGGGGTTACGAGCAGTACTTC. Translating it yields CASSPVGGGYEQYF.

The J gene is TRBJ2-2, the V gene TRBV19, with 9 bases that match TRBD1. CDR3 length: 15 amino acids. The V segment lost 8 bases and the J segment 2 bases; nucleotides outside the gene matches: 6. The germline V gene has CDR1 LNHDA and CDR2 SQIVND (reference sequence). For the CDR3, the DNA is TGTGCCAGTGCACTCACAGGGGGCAACACCGGGGAGCTGTTTTTT. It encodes CASALTGGNTGELFF.

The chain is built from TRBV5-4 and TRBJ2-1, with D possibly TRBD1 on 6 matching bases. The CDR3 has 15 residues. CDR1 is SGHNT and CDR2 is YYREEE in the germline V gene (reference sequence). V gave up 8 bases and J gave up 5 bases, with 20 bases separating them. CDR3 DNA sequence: TGTGCCAGTAGAGGGACCATGGACAGTCACAATGAGCAGTTCTTC. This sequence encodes CASRGTMDSHNEQFF.

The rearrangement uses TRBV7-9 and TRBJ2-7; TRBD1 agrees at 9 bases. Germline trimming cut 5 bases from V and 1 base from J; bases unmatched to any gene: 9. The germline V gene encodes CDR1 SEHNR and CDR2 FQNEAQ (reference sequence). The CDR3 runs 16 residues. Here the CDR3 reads CASSPTAGTGSYEQYF. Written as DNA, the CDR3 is TGTGCCAGCAGCCCCACAGCCGGGACAGGGTCCTACGAGCAGTACTTC.

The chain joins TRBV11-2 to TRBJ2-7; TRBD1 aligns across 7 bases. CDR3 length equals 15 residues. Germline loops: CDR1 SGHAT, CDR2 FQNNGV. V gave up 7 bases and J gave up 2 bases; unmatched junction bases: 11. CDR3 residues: CASTQLGQTPYEQYF. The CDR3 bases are TGTGCCAGCACCCAGCTGGGACAGACGCCCTACGAGCAGTACTTC. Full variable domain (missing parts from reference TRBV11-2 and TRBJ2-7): EAGVAQSPRYKIIEKRQSVAFWCNPISGHATLYWYQQILGQGPKLLIQFQNNGVVDDSQLPKDRFSAERLKGVDSTLKIQPAKLEDSAVYLCASTQLGQTPYEQYFGPGTRLTVT.

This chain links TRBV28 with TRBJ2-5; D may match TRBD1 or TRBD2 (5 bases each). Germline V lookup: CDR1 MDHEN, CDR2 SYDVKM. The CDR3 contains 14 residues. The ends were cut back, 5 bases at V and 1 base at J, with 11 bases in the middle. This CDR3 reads CASSSRGVQETQYF. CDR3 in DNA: TGTGCCAGCAGTAGTCGAGGGGTCCAAGAGACCCAGTACTTC.

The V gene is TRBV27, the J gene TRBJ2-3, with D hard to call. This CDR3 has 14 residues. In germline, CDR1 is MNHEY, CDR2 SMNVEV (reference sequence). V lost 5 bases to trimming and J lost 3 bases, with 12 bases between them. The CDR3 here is CASSLRLTTDTQYF. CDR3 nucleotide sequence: TGTGCCAGCAGTCTTAGACTGACGACAGATACGCAGTATTTT.

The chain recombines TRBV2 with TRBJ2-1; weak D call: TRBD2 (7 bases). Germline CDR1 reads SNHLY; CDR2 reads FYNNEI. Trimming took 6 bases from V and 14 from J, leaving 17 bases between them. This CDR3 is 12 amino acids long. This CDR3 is CASRQITGGEFF. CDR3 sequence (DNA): TGTGCCAGCAGACAAATCACGGGGGGCGAGTTCTTC.